This T cell receptor (beta chain) was documented in a study of blood T cell repertoires in COVID-19. At the level of the study: Sites in the United States, Italy and Spain provided acute and convalescent COVID-19 samples.

The CDR3 spans 15 residues. The germline CDR1 and CDR2 sequences are WSHSY and SAAADI. V shed 5 bases, J shed 6 bases, and the junction held 9 bases outside the gene matches. The authors' processing: By means of reference gene primer amplification, nucleated cell counts were estimated. Some clones are missing from TCRdb's copy, which holds only in-frame ones; the method was immunoSEQ multiplex PCR. The D gene and trimming were derived from the DNA, and the V and J assignments and clone size from that table. Of 250,000 or so clones listed, approximately 90% were seen once; the top ten hold over 4%. Across over 20 US areas, participants ranged in age from roughly 18 to 95 years. Clinical history as reported by participants underpinned cohort assignment.

This TCR was sampled from a woman in her twenties or thirties with acute COVID-19. V gene TRBV10-2 combines with J gene TRBJ2-2; 7 bases line up with TRBD1. Material for sequencing was PBMCs or T cells enriched from blood (not recorded which). The CDR3 sequence: CASSRTGLQPGELFF. DNA of the CDR3: TGCGCCAGCAGTAGGACAGGCCTGCAGCCCGGGGAGCTGTTTTTT.